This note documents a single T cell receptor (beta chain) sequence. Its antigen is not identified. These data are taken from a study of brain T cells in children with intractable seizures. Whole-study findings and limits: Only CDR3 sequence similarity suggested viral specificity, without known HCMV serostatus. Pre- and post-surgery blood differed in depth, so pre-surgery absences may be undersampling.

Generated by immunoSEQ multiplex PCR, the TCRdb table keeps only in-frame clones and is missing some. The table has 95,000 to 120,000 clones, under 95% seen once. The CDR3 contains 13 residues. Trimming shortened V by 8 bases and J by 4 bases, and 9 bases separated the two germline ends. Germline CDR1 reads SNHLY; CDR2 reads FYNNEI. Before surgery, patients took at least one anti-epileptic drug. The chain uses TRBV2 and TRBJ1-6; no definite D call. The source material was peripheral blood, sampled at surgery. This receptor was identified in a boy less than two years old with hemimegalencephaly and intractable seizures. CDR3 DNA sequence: TGTGCCAGCCTCGTGGGTTATAATTCACCCCTCCACTTT. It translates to CASLVGYNSPLHF.